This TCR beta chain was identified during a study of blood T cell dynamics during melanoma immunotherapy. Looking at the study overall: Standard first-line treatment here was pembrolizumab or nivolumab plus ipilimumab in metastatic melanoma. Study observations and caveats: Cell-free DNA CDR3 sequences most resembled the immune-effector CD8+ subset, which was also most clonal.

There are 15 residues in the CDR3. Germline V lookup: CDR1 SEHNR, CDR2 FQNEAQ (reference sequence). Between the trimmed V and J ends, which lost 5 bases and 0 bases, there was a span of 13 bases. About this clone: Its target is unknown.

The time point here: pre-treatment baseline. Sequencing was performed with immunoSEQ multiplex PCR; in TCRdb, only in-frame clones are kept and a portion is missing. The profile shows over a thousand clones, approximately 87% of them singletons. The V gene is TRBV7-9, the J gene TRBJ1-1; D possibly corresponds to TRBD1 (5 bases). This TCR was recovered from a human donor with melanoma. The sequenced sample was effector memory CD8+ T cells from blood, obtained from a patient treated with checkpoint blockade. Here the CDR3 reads CASSPKGTVNTEAFF. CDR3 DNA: TGTGCCAGCAGCCCAAAAGGGACGGTGAACACTGAAGCTTTCTTT.